This T cell receptor (beta chain) was captured by sequencing in a study of shared clonotypes between healthy human individuals. Clones were sequenced by immunoSEQ multiplex PCR, and TCRdb holds only the in-frame ones, with some missing. The sample shows roughly 2,300,000 clones, less than 95% of them seen only once. The germline CDR1 and CDR2 sequences are SGHVS and FQNEAQ. V lost 6 bases to trimming and J lost 0 bases, with 12 bases between them. The CDR3 extends over 14 amino acids. Sequencing was carried out using naive CD4+ T cells from PBMCs. Sample subset: CD45RA+ positively selected. The gene calls are TRBV7-8 and TRBJ2-7, with D possibly TRBD2 on 6 matching bases. The receptor's source is a man aged 18 to 29 in good health. Some clones in this sample may be carry-over from other donors' samples. This CDR3 reads CASSGGWGSYEQYF. In nucleotides, the CDR3 is TGTGCCAGCAGTGGGGGGTGGGGCTCCTACGAGCAGTACTTC. The complete variable domain, with remaining parts taken from reference TRBV7-8 and TRBJ2-7, reads GAGVSQSPRYKVAKRGQDVALRCDPISGHVSLFWYQQALGQGPEFLTYFQNEAQLDKSGLPSDRFFAERPEGSVSTLKIQRTQQEDSAVYLCASSGGWGSYEQYFGPGTRLTVT.